This TCR beta chain was documented in a study of T cell clones after liver transplantation. Across the study: TCRbeta sequencing after a pre-transplant mixed lymphocyte reaction identified graft-donor-reactive clones, later tracked in post-transplant blood.

Using immunoSEQ multiplex PCR, the repertoire was profiled, and TCRdb retains in-frame clones only, with some absent. The sample holds 45,000 to 60,000 clones, about four fifths seen once. CDR1 SGHTA and CDR2 FQGNSA come from the germline V gene. The CDR3 consists of 14 residues. V lost 6 bases to trimming and J lost 4 bases; unmatched junction nucleotides: 7. The sample holds one count of this clone. Its cognate antigen is unknown. Study results and limitations: Low donor cell numbers restricted donor-reactive repertoire measurement in two subjects.

Source: CD4+ T cells from blood, taken before liver transplant. The TCR was taken from a human donor who received a liver transplant. The V gene is TRBV7-2, the J gene TRBJ2-5; TRBD1 aligns across 8 bases. The CDR3 DNA sequence: TGTGCCAGCAGTCCGGACAGGGTTGCAGAGACCCAGTACTTC. Amino acid sequence: CASSPDRVAETQYF.